The clone carrying this T cell receptor beta chain appeared many times. Antigen unknown. These data are taken from a study of T cell repertoires in cytomegalovirus infection. Points from the study as a whole: The ex vivo response was dominated by HLA-C-restricted CMV-specific TCR beta clonotypes. Public TCR beta family frequency separated CMV-and-HLA carriers, including in an independent cohort.

In germline, CDR1 is SEHNR, CDR2 FQNEAQ (reference sequence). This CDR3 comprises 15 residues. V was pared by 4 bases and J by 6 bases, with 16 bases between. MiXCR was run by TCRdb on the reads, yielding one entry per CDR3 protein. The sample consists of more than 500,000 distinct CDR3 sequences, approximately 15% of them appearing once. The chain uses TRBV7-9 and TRBJ1-5, with D perhaps matching TRBD1 (6 bases). Sequences were obtained from CD8+ T cells from PBMCs. The source is a human donor in good health (CMV status not recorded). Some clones in this sample may be carry-over from other donors' samples. The CDR3 region is CASSSSRGLGQPQHF. CDR3 nucleotides: TGTGCCAGCAGCTCTAGTCGGGGGCTCGGTCAGCCCCAGCATTTT.